The present T cell receptor (beta chain) was sequenced within a study of blood T cell repertoires in COVID-19. Study information: Samples taken during acute and convalescent COVID-19 were collected in the United States, Italy and Spain.

The repertoire was sequenced with immunoSEQ multiplex PCR; TCRdb's copy has only in-frame clones and lacks some. Here the sample spans 52,000 or so clones, approximately 84% being singletons. The CDR3 loop spans 14 amino acids. The V and J ends lost 4 bases and 1 base respectively, with 11 bases between them. The germline gives CDR1 LNHDA, CDR2 SQIVND (reference sequence). The specimen sequenced was peripheral blood. The TCR originated in a human donor in a cohort sampled during active COVID-19. The V and J genes are TRBV19 and TRBJ2-7; D perhaps matches TRBD1 (6 bases). The CDR3: CASSNQGQSYEQYF. CDR3 nucleotides: TGTGCCAGTAGTAACCAAGGACAGTCCTACGAGCAGTACTTC.